This T cell receptor (beta chain) originates from a study of shared clonotypes between healthy human individuals. In this sample, this clone turned up many times. The repertoire was sequenced with immunoSEQ multiplex PCR; TCRdb's copy has only in-frame clones and lacks some. The table lists approximately 980,000 clones, roughly 72% of them singletons, with approximately 1.5% in the top ten. This clonotype originated in a man aged 18 to 29 in good health. The material sequenced was memory CD4+ T cells sorted from blood. Subset noted: CD45RA-negative fraction.

In DNA, the CDR3 is TGTGCCAGCAGCTTCGTCTATAATTCACCCCTCCACTTT. Its translation is CASSFVYNSPLHF. This chain links TRBV7-2 with TRBJ1-6, with D unclear. This CDR3 has 13 residues. Germline V gives CDR1 SGHTA, CDR2 FQGNSA. Trimming took 3 bases from V and 3 from J, leaving 3 bases between them.